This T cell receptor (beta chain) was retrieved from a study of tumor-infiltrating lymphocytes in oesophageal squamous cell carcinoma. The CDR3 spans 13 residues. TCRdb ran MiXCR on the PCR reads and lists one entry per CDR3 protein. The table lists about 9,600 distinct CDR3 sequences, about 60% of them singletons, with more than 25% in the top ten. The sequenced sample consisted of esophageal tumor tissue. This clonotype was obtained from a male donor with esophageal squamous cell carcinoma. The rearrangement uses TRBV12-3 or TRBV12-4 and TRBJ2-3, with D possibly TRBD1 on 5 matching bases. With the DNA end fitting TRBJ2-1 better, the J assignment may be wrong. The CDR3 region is CASSFQTDNEQFF. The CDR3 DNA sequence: TGTGCCAGCAGTTTTCAGACAGACAATGAGCAGTTCTTC.